This TCR beta chain was sequenced in a study of blood T cells in healthy people across ages. Concerning this clonotype itself: This may be a read error: a much more frequent sequence differs by one nucleotide.

PCR was performed a second time for about 7 to 11 cycles using a sample-barcoded 5' primer and a J-beta primer mix. TCRdb re-analysed the 5' RACE reads in MiXCR, keeping a single row per CDR3 protein. Here the sample spans 1 million or so distinct CDR3 sequences, 40% to 55% being singletons. Germline V CDR1 and CDR2: SQVTM, ANQGSEA. Trimming cost V 3 bases and J 15 bases, with 18 bases left between them. The CDR3 is made up of 12 amino acids. The sample was blood. The sequence was collected from a woman aged 55-70 years in good health. The chain uses TRBV29-1 and TRBJ2-4, with D possibly matching TRBD1 (5 bases). The chain's CDR3 is CSVEQGWYERYF. Written as DNA, the CDR3 is TGCAGCGTTGAGCAGGGCTGGTACGAGCGGTACTTC. The full variable domain, its missing parts supplied by reference TRBV29-1 and TRBJ2-4, is SAVISQKPSRDICQRGTSLTIQCQVDSQVTMMFWYRQQPGQSLTLIATANQGSEATYESGFVIDKFPISRPNLTFSTLTVSNMSPEDSSIYLCSVEQGWYERYFGAGTRLSVL.